This T cell receptor beta chain was observed in a study of early T cells in non-severe SARS-CoV-2 infection (dated by TCRdb to the early 2020s). For the wider study: Because TCR sequencing relied on bulk RNA taken from unsorted whole blood, pairing of alpha and beta chains was not possible. On the study overall, not on this receptor specifically: Matching against VDJdb was skewed toward anti-spike CD8 responses, likely underestimated virus-specific expansions, and missed private and CD4 specificities.

Turning to this clonotype: This receptor's antigen is unknown. Per-base quality was not reported, and no clone a single base away is much larger than it.

Library creation used 5' RACE. The run used a NextSeq 500. The TCR library protocol attached unique molecular identifiers to individual cDNA molecules to correct for sequencing error and PCR bias. Both TCR alpha and beta chains were sequenced, and tight co-correlation was observed between alpha and beta sequence abundances in each sample. On the study's bioinformatics: Decombinator V4 was used to annotate the V gene, J gene and CDR3 of the TCR sequences. TCRs were defined as expanded if a significant change between any two time points was detected under a Poisson model with p below 0.0001. Abundances of TCRs were expressed as counts per million after normalisation to the total number of TCRs sequenced in each sample. MAIT TCRs were defined by TRAV1-2 paired with TRAJ12, TRAJ20 or TRAJ33, and iNKT TCRs by TRAV10 paired with TRAJ18. A search of VDJdb, accessed on 1 November 2021, was run for TCRs annotated to CMV, EBV and SARS-CoV-2, with TCRs annotated for multiple antigens excluded. TCRdb reprocessed the public reads (quality trimming at Q25 with fastp, clone calling with MiXCR) and kept in-frame beta chains. Rows matching on CDR3 protein sequence are summarized as one entry with the most common DNA and genes. The V and J calls and clone size come from TCRdb's table, not from the authors' own analysis. This sample gives tens of thousands of distinct CDR3 sequences in total; 7% to 10% of them show up just once. The ten largest make up around 4.5% of the sample.

A case-control design nested within a healthcare worker cohort in London, UK, was used, with weekly nasopharyngeal swab PCR tests and blood sampling performed. Between 23 and 31 March 2020, the week of the UK lockdown, healthcare workers were enrolled and then followed up weekly for as long as 16 weeks. The cysteine opens and the phenylalanine closes a CDR3 of 15 amino acids. This entry keeps only the CDR3 DNA: 45 bases, framed from base 1. Trimming removed 2 bases from V and 6 bases from J; the gene matches leave 4 bases unexplained. CDR1 MNHNY and CDR2 SVGAGI were looked up in the germline V gene (reference sequence).

The origin of this receptor is an adult who was a healthcare worker with PCR-confirmed SARS-CoV-2 infection or an uninfected control (not recorded which). In this chain, TRBV6-6 is recombined with TRBJ1-6; 7 bases in the junction line up with TRBD1. Material: whole blood. The sequenced DNA is TGTGCCAGCAGTTACCCCCGGGACAGTAATTCACCCCTCCACTTT. This codes for CASSYPRDSNSPLHF.